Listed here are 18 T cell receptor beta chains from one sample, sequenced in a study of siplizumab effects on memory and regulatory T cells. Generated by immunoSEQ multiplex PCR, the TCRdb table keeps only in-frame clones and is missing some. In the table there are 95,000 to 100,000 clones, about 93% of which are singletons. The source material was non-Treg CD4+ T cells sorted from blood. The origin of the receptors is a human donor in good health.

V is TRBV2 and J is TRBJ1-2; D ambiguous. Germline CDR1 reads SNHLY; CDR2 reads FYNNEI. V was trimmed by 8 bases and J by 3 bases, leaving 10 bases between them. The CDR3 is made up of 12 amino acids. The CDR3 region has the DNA TGTGCCAGCGATCCATCTTACTATGGCTACACCTTC. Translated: CASDPSYYGYTF.

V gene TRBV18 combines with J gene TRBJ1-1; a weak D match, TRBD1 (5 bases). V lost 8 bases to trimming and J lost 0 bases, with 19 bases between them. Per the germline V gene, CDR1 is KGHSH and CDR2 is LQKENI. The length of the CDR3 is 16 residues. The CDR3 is CASARTPDIMNTEAFF. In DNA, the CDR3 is TGTGCCAGCGCCAGGACACCGGATATCATGAACACTGAAGCTTTCTTT.

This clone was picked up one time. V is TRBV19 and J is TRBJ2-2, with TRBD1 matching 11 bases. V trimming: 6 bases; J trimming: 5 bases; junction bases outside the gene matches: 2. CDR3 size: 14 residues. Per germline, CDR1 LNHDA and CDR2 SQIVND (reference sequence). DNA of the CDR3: TGTGCCAGTAGAGGGACAGGGGGAACCGGGGAGCTGTTTTTT. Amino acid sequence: CASRGTGGTGELFF.

This CDR3 is CASSLKRSDSYNEQFF. The CDR3 region has the DNA TGTGCCAGCAGCTTAAAGCGGAGTGACTCCTACAATGAGCAGTTCTTC. The V and J genes are TRBV7-9 and TRBJ2-1; TRBD2 is a possible D gene (5 bases). V lost 2 bases to trimming and J lost 0 bases, with 11 bases between them. Germline V gives CDR1 SEHNR, CDR2 FQNEAQ (reference sequence). There are 16 residues in the CDR3.

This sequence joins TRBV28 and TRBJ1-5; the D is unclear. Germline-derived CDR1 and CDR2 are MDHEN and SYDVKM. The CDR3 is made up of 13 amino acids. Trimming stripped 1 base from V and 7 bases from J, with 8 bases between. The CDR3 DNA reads TGTGCCAGCAGTTTATTGGGGAACCAGCCCCAGCATTTT. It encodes CASSLLGNQPQHF.

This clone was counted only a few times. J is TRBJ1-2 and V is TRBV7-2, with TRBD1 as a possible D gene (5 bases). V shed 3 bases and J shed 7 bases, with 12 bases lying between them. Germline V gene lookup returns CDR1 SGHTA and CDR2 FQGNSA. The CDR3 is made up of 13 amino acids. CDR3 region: CASSFQGTAGYTF. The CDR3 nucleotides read TGTGCCAGCAGCTTTCAGGGAACAGCTGGCTACACCTTC.

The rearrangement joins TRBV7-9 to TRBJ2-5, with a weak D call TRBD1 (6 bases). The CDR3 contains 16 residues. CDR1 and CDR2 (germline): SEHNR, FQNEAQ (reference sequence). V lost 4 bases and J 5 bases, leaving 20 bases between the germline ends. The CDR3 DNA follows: TGTGCCAGCAGCTCTTTCACCCTGACAGGACGGGAGACCCAGTACTTC. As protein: CASSSFTLTGRETQYF.

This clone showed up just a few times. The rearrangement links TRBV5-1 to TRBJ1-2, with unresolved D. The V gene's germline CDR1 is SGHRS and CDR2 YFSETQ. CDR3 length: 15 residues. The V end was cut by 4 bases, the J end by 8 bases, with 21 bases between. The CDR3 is CASSPAGPVGEGYTF. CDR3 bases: TGCGCCAGCAGCCCCGCCGGGCCGGTTGGGGAGGGCTACACCTTC.

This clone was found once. CDR3 DNA: TGCGCCAGCAGCTTGGTCCTAGCGAGCGACGAGCAGTACTTC. This translates into CASSLVLASDEQYF. The J gene is TRBJ2-7, the V gene TRBV5-1; D is perhaps TRBD2 (6 bases). The CDR3 is made up of 14 amino acids. V dropped 0 bases and J dropped 5 bases, with 12 bases sitting between them. The germline V gene encodes CDR1 SGHRS and CDR2 YFSETQ.

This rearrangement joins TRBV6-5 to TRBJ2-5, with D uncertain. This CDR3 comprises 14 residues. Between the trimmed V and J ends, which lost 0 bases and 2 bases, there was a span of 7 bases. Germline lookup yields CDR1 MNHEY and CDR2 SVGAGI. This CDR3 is CASSYSHSQETQYF. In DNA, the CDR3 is TGTGCCAGCAGTTACTCCCACAGTCAAGAGACCCAGTACTTC.

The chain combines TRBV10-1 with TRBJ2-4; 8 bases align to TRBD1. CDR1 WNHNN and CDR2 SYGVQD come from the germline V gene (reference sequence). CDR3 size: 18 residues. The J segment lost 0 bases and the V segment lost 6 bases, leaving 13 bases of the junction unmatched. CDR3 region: CASRRRDRIFLAKNIQYF. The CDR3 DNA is TGCGCCAGCAGACGCCGGGACAGGATATTTCTAGCCAAAAACATTCAGTACTTC.

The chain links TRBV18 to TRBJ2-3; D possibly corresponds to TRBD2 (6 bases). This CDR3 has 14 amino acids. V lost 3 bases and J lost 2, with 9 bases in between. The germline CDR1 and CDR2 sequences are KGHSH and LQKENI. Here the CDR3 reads CASSPGTLTDTQYF. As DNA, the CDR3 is TGTGCCAGCTCACCGGGGACTCTCACAGATACGCAGTATTTT.

CDR3 nucleotide sequence: TGTGCCAGCAGTGTTTCCGGGACCTTGTATGGCTACACCTTC. Translation gives CASSVSGTLYGYTF. The gene calls are TRBV9 and TRBJ1-2; perhaps TRBD1 as D (5 bases). Deletions cut 5 bases from V and 5 bases from J, with 16 bases between. Germline lookup yields CDR1 SGDLS and CDR2 YYNGEE. This CDR3 is built from 14 residues.

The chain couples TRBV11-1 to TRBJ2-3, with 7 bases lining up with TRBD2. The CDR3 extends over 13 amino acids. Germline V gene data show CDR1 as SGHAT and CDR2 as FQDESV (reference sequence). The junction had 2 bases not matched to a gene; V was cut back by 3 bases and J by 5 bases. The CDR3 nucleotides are TGTGCCAGCAGCTTCGGGAGGAGAGATACGCAGTATTTT. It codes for CASSFGRRDTQYF.

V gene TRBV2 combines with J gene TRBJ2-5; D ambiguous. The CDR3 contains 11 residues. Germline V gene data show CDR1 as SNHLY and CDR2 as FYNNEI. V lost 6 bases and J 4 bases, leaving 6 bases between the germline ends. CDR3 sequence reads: CASRRGETQYF. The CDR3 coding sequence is TGTGCCAGCAGGAGAGGAGAGACCCAGTACTTC.

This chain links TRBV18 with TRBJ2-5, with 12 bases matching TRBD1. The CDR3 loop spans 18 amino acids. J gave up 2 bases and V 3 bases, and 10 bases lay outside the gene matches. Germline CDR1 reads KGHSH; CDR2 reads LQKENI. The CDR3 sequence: CASSPGTGGVRGQETQYF. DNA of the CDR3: TGTGCCAGCTCACCGGGGACAGGGGGCGTAAGGGGACAAGAGACCCAGTACTTC.

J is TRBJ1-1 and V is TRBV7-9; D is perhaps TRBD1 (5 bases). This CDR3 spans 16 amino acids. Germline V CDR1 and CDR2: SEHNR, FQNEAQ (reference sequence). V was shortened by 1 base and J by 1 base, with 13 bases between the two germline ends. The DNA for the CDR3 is TGTGCCAGCAGCTTAGGGGCGGCAGGGCCGAACACTGAAGCTTTCTTT. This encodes CASSLGAAGPNTEAFF.

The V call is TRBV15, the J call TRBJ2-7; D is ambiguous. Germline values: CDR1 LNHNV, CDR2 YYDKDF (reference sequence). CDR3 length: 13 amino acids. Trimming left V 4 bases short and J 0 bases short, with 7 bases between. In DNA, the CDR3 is TGTGCCACCAGCACCTACACCTCCTACGAGCAGTACTTC. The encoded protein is CATSTYTSYEQYF.